The present T cell receptor (beta chain) was sequenced within a study of T cell clonality in common variable immunodeficiency. Study-level points and caveats: CVID subjects showed higher TCRbeta clonality than healthy controls. In common variable immunodeficiency, TCR beta chains reportedly carried fewer deletions and N-nucleotide insertions.

Profiled with immunoSEQ multiplex PCR; TCRdb holds only in-frame clones, not every one. This sample has some 26,000 clones, each found more than once. The CVID group had roughly 15 females and fewer than 35 males, mean age roughly 39. Donors gave roughly 5 to 8 ml heparinized peripheral whole blood. Regarding this clone: Its matching antigen is unknown. The read ends 3 residues early relative to the CDR3; the germline J gene fills the gap.

The CDR3 loop spans 16 amino acids. Trimming stripped 7 bases from V and 2 bases from J, with 18 bases between. Germline CDR1 LNHDA, CDR2 SQIVND (reference sequence). This clonotype was obtained from a human donor with common variable immunodeficiency. The rearrangement joins TRBV19 to TRBJ1-5; the D gene is possibly TRBD1 (5 bases). The material sequenced was peripheral blood mononuclear cells. CDR3 region: CASTLTPGLGNQPQHF. Partial CDR3 DNA: TGTGCCAGTACCCTAACCCCAGGGTTGGGCAATCAGCCC.